The present T cell receptor (beta chain) was sequenced within a study of blood T cell repertoires in COVID-19. Overall study: Sample material is recorded as cDNA or gDNA derived from T cells, B-cell-depleted T cells, or PBMCs.

This CDR3 contains 13 residues. V shed 8 bases and J shed 3 bases, with 11 bases lying between them. CDR1 is LNHDA, CDR2 SQIVND, per germline (reference sequence). The participants were between about 18 and 90 years old and came from some 25 US areas. Original analysis: From reference gene primer amplification, estimates of nucleated cell counts were derived. This table comes from immunoSEQ multiplex PCR, and its TCRdb copy is limited to in-frame clones, with some not included. V, J and clone size reflect that table, while D and trimming were determined from the DNA. The sample lists more than 450,000 clones, about nine tenths occurring once. This clone occurred once.

The chain recombines TRBV19 with TRBJ2-4; weak D call: TRBD1 (6 bases). The source material was PBMCs or T cells enriched from blood (not recorded which). This receptor was identified in a woman aged 18-30 years who had recovered from COVID-19. CDR3 residues: CASGSQGKNIQYF. The CDR3 coding sequence is TGTGCCAGTGGCTCACAGGGCAAAAACATTCAGTACTTC.